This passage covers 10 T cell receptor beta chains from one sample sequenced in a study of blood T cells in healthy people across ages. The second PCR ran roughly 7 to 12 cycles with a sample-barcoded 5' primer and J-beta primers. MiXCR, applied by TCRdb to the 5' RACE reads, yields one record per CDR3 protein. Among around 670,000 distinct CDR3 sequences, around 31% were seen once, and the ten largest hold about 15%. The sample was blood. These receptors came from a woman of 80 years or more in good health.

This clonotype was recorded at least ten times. CDR3 nucleotide sequence: TGTGCCAGCAGCTTACACCGGACAGGGGTTGAAGCTTTCTTT. Protein product: CASSLHRTGVEAFF. The V and J genes are TRBV7-2 and TRBJ1-1, with 9 bases that match TRBD1. V dropped 2 bases and J dropped 7; count of bases not matched to a gene: 5. Germline V gene sequence: CDR1 SGHTA, CDR2 FQGNSA. This CDR3 region has 14 residues.

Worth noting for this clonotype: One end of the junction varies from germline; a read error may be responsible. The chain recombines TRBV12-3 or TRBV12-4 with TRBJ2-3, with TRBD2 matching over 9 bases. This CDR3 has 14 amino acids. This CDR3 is CASKRGVRADAQYF. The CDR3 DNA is TGTGCCAGTAAGCGGGGGGTGAGAGCAGATGCGCAGTATTTT.

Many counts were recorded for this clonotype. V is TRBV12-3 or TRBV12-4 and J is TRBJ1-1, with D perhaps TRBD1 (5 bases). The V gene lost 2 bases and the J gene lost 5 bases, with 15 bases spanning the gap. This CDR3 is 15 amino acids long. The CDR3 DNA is TGTGCCAGCAGTTTATTAGCTACCCGGGGGACTGAAGCTTTCTTT. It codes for CASSLLATRGTEAFF.

Written as DNA, the CDR3 is TGTGCCAGCGCCCTCGGGTCCCAACATACGCAGTATTTT. Amino acid sequence: CASALGSQHTQYF. V and J are TRBV9 and TRBJ2-3; D is unclear. V dropped 7 bases and J dropped 7 bases, with 16 bases sitting between them. Germline CDR1 reads SGDLS; CDR2 reads YYNGEE. This CDR3 has 13 amino acids.

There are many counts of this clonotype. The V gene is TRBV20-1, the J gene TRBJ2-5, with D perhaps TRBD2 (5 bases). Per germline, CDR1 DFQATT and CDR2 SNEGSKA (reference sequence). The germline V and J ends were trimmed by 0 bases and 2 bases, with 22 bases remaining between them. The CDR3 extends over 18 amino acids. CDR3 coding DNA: TGCAGTGCTAGAGATTACCCGATCGGGGAGACGTTTCAAGAGACCCAGTACTTC. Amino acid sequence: CSARDYPIGETFQETQYF.

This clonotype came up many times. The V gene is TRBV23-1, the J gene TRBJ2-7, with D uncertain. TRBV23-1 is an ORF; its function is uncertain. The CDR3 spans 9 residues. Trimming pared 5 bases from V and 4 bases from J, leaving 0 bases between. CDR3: CASSYEQYF. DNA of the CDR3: TGCGCCAGCAGTTACGAGCAGTACTTC.

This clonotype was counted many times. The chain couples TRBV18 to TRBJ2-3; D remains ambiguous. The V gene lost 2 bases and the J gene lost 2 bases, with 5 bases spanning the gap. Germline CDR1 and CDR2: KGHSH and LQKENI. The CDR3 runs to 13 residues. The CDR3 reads CASSPGITDTQYF. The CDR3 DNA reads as TGTGCCAGCTCACCAGGGATCACAGATACGCAGTATTTT.

CDR3 sequence reads: CASSQEGQPYQETQYF. CDR3 bases: TGTGCCAGCAGCCAAGAAGGACAACCGTACCAAGAGACCCAGTACTTC. The V call is TRBV3-1, the J call TRBJ2-5, with D perhaps TRBD1 (5 bases). Germline V gene data show CDR1 as LGHDT and CDR2 as YNNKEL (reference sequence). The V gene lost 0 bases and the J gene lost 0 bases, with 11 bases spanning the gap. This CDR3 region has 16 residues.

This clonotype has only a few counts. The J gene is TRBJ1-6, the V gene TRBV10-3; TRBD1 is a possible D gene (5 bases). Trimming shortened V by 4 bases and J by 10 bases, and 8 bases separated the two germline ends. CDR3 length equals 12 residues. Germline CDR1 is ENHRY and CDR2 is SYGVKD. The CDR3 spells CAISGGGSPLHF. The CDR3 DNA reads TGTGCCATCAGTGGTGGGGGATCACCCCTCCACTTT.

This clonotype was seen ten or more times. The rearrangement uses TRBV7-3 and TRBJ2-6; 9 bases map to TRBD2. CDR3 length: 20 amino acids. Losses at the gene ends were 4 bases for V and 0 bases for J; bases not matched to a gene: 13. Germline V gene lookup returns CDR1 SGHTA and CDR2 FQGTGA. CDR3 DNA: TGTGCCAGCAGCTCCCTCGGCGGGGGGGCCCCCCTCTCTGGGGCCAACGTCCTGACTTTC. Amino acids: CASSSLGGGAPLSGANVLTF.